These 15 T cell receptor beta chains were sequenced from one sample in a study of blood T cells in healthy people across ages. A second PCR of about 7 to 11 cycles used a sample-barcoded 5' primer and a J-beta primer mix. TCRdb used MiXCR to reprocess the 5' RACE reads, holding one entry per CDR3 protein. The profile shows some 1.4 million distinct CDR3 sequences, about 43% of them singletons. Sample: blood. These receptors were collected from a woman aged 18-30 years in good health.

The chain combines TRBV12-3 or TRBV12-4 with TRBJ2-5; D is uncertain. Trimming cost V 2 bases and J 1 base, with 11 bases left between them. The CDR3 sequence is 15 residues long. The CDR3 DNA reads TGTGCCAGCAGTTTAAGCCAGAACGTCCAAGAGACCCAGTACTTC. Translating gives CASSLSQNVQETQYF.

J is TRBJ2-5 and V is TRBV18; no clear D. This CDR3 has 15 residues. The V end was cut by 0 bases, the J end by 2 bases, with 10 bases between. The V gene's germline CDR1 is KGHSH and CDR2 LQKENI. The DNA for the CDR3 is TGTGCCAGCTCACCACCGGCTTCGCCTCAAGAGACCCAGTACTTC. Translation: CASSPPASPQETQYF. Based on the CDR3 plus reference TRBV18 and TRBJ2-5, the full variable domain is NAGVMQNPRHLVRRRGQEARLRCSPMKGHSHVYWYRQLPEEGLKFMVYLQKENIIDESGMPKERFSAEFPKEGPSILRIQQVVRGDSAAYFCASSPPASPQETQYFGPGTRLLVL.

The rearrangement joins TRBV2 to TRBJ2-5; D may correspond to TRBD1 or TRBD2 (5 bases each). The ends were cut back, 1 base at V and 3 bases at J, with 12 bases in the middle. In germline, CDR1 is SNHLY, CDR2 FYNNEI. This CDR3 has 15 amino acids. The CDR3 DNA reads as TGTGCCAGCAGTGAAGACGGGGCTCTTGAAGAGACCCAGTACTTC. Amino acid sequence: CASSEDGALEETQYF.

The chain couples TRBV20-1 to TRBJ1-2; 7 nucleotides align to TRBD1. CDR1 and CDR2 (germline): DFQATT, SNEGSKA (reference sequence). V dropped 7 bases and J dropped 4; count of bases not matched to a gene: 6. The CDR3 loop spans 12 amino acids. In nucleotides, the CDR3 is TGCAGTGTTAAGACAGGGAGCTATGGCTACACCTTC. Translating gives CSVKTGSYGYTF.

J is TRBJ2-3 and V is TRBV12-3 or TRBV12-4, with 10 bases lining up with TRBD2. Unmatched junction bases numbered 9, after V lost 1 base and J lost 8 bases. The CDR3 runs 16 residues. The DNA of the CDR3 is TGTGCCAGCAGTTTAGGACTAGCGGGCTCAGGGGGTACGCAGTATTTT. Translated, it gives CASSLGLAGSGGTQYF.

The V call is TRBV5-5, the J call TRBJ1-2; the match to TRBD1 covers 10 bases. CDR3 length equals 16 residues. Germline CDR1 is SGHKS and CDR2 is YYEKEE (reference sequence). Germline trimming cut 6 bases from V and 6 bases from J; bases unmatched to any gene: 14. CDR3 sequence reads: CASTLSPGQGFDGYTF. The CDR3 DNA follows: TGTGCCAGCACCCTATCACCGGGACAGGGGTTCGATGGCTACACCTTC.

This clonotype was seen only a few times. The chain couples TRBV12-3 or TRBV12-4 to TRBJ2-7, with unresolved D. This CDR3 contains 14 residues. The germline V and J ends were trimmed by 5 bases and 5 bases, with 16 bases remaining between them. The CDR3 loop reads CASSPSGSTDEQYF. The CDR3 coding sequence is TGTGCCAGCAGTCCCTCAGGTTCTACGGACGAGCAGTACTTC.

This clonotype showed up just once. This CDR3 is CASSPSGTGDMNQETQYF. The CDR3 DNA reads as TGTGCCAGCAGTCCCTCGGGGACAGGGGATATGAACCAAGAGACCCAGTACTTC. This sequence joins TRBV6-5 and TRBJ2-5; 10 nucleotides align to TRBD1. This CDR3 spans 18 amino acids. Per germline, CDR1 MNHEY and CDR2 SVGAGI. Trimming cost V 5 bases and J 0 bases; bases outside gene matches: 12.

In this sample, this clonotype turned up a few times. This rearrangement joins TRBV14 to TRBJ2-7; 11 bases are shared with TRBD2. Germline V gene sequence: CDR1 SGHDN, CDR2 FVKESK. The length of the CDR3 is 16 residues. The V and J ends lost 2 bases and 2 bases, in that order; junction bases with no gene match: 5. In DNA form, the CDR3 reads TGTGCCAGCAGCCAACCCACTAGCGGGAGACCCTACGAGCAGTACTTC. This codes for CASSQPTSGRPYEQYF.

This sequence joins TRBV12-3 or TRBV12-4 and TRBJ2-1; 9 bases map to TRBD1. The CDR3 is 15 amino acids. V lost 5 bases to trimming and J lost 8 bases; unmatched junction nucleotides: 10. CDR3 DNA sequence: TGTGCCAGCAGTCTACCGGGACAGGGAGGACATGAGCAGTTCTTC. This sequence encodes CASSLPGQGGHEQFF.

This clonotype was detected once. The chain couples TRBV6-2 or TRBV6-3 to TRBJ2-7, with 14 bases fitting TRBD2. Germline lookup yields CDR1 MNHEY and CDR2 SVGEGT. The ends lost 4 bases at V and 6 bases at J; junction bases unmatched: 11. The CDR3 length is 17 residues. CDR3 loop: CASSSGTSGSRSVEQYF. CDR3 coding DNA: TGTGCCAGCAGTTCCGGGACTAGCGGGAGTAGGTCGGTCGAGCAGTACTTC.

This clonotype appeared a few times. This chain connects TRBV5-3 to TRBJ1-2; a possible D gene is TRBD1 (6 bases). TRBV5-3 is filed as an ORF, its function uncertain. This CDR3 spans 12 amino acids. The CDR3 loop reads CGRGPGAFGYTF. The CDR3 DNA follows: TGTGGGAGAGGTCCAGGGGCATTTGGCTACACCTTC.

The chain joins TRBV6-6 to TRBJ1-1; D is perhaps TRBD1 (5 bases). The length of the CDR3 is 14 residues. Trimming took off 6 bases at V and 2 bases at J, with 13 bases between the two ends. Germline V gene data show CDR1 as MNHNY and CDR2 as SVGAGI (reference sequence). CDR3 nucleotide sequence: TGTGCCAGCAGGGGGGGGAGGGGTAACACTGAAGCTTTCTTT. Its protein is CASRGGRGNTEAFF.

This chain joins TRBV2 and TRBJ2-7; the D is unclear. V was cut by 2 bases and J by 6 bases, with 2 bases left in between. The CDR3 runs 10 residues. The germline V gene has CDR1 SNHLY and CDR2 FYNNEI. The DNA of the CDR3 is TGTGCCAGCAGTGAAACCGAGCAGTACTTC. This sequence encodes CASSETEQYF.

The gene calls are TRBV4-1 and TRBJ1-1; possible D gene TRBD1, 6 bases. The V end lost 0 bases, the J end lost 3 bases, and 17 bases lay between the germline ends. The CDR3 loop spans 17 amino acids. CDR1 and CDR2 from the germline V gene are MGHRA and YSYEKL. The CDR3 loop is CASSQDSPKQGDTEAFF. DNA for the CDR3: TGCGCCAGCAGCCAAGACTCCCCCAAACAGGGAGACACTGAAGCTTTCTTT.